Listed here are 29 T cell receptor beta chains from one sample, sequenced in a study of regulatory T cells in long-lasting Graves disease. The TCR beta library used iRepertoire HTBI primers with Arm-PCR amplification of CDR3. One entry per CDR3 protein, called by TCRdb with MiXCR from the multiplex PCR reads. This sample has 350,000 to 500,000 distinct CDR3 sequences; approximately 22% occur once, and the top ten carry roughly 13%. As to time point: persistent/refractory GD, antithyroid drugs over 5 years with positive TRAb. PBMCs provided the RNA from which the TCR library was made. The sequences come from peripheral blood mononuclear cells (PBMCs), collected when the disease was refractory, from a patient treated with antithyroid drugs. The receptors were gathered from a female donor with Graves disease.

This clonotype was detected many times. V and J are TRBV27 and TRBJ1-1; a possible D gene is TRBD1 (5 bases). V shed 4 bases and J shed 4 bases, with 13 bases lying between them. Germline CDR1 MNHEY, CDR2 SMNVEV (reference sequence). The CDR3 spans 14 residues. CDR3 DNA sequence: TGTGCCAGCAGTTCCACTCCCCAGGGCACTGAAGCTTTCTTT. Translated, it gives CASSSTPQGTEAFF.

This clonotype has at least ten counts. The chain couples TRBV2 to TRBJ2-7; 8 positions match TRBD1. The germline CDR1 and CDR2 sequences are SNHLY and FYNNEI. V gave up 6 bases and J gave up 1 base; unmatched junction bases: 5. The CDR3 covers 14 residues. The CDR3 sequence is CASRPGQASYEQYF. The CDR3 bases are TGTGCCAGCAGACCGGGACAGGCATCCTACGAGCAGTACTTC.

This clonotype was detected ten times or more. The rearrangement uses TRBV28 and TRBJ2-7; 9 bases match TRBD2. The CDR3 is made up of 15 amino acids. Germline V lookup: CDR1 MDHEN, CDR2 SYDVKM. Trimming at V came to 4 bases and at J to 1 base, leaving 5 bases not matched to a gene. The CDR3 here is CASSSVAGGSYEQYF. In DNA form, the CDR3 reads TGTGCCAGCAGTTCCGTGGCGGGAGGGTCCTACGAGCAGTACTTC.

Only a few counts were recorded for this clonotype. This chain joins TRBV6-5 and TRBJ2-5; D is undetermined. Germline CDR1 is MNHEY and CDR2 is SVGAGI. Trimming pared 0 bases from V and 1 base from J, leaving 12 bases between. This CDR3 contains 16 residues. CDR3 sequence reads: CASSYSPGLFQETQYF. As DNA, the CDR3 is TGTGCCAGCAGTTACTCCCCTGGCCTATTCCAAGAGACCCAGTACTTC.

The chain has TRBV13 and TRBJ1-2; 7 bases match TRBD1. The V gene end was trimmed by 0 bases and the J gene end by 7 bases; junction bases not matched to a gene: 8. CDR1 and CDR2 (germline): PRHDT, FYEKMQ (reference sequence). This CDR3 spans 15 amino acids. CDR3 DNA sequence: TGTGCCAGCAGCTTAGGAGCAGGGACAGATCTTGGCTACACCTTC. Amino acid sequence: CASSLGAGTDLGYTF.

This clonotype was counted between two and nine times. The gene calls are TRBV20-1 and TRBJ2-7; 12 positions agree with TRBD1. J was trimmed by 4 bases and V by 4 bases; bases with no gene match: 8. The CDR3 extends over 15 amino acids. Germline V gene lookup returns CDR1 DFQATT and CDR2 SNEGSKA (reference sequence). The CDR3 loop reads CSAKGGTGGDYEQYF. The CDR3 region has the DNA TGCAGTGCTAAAGGGGGGACAGGGGGCGATTACGAGCAGTACTTC.

This clonotype was counted ten times or more. The chain links TRBV27 to TRBJ2-7; 12 nucleotides line up with TRBD2. With 10 bases clipped from V and 6 bases from J, the junction kept 10 bases outside the gene matches. Germline values: CDR1 MNHEY, CDR2 SMNVEV (reference sequence). The length of the CDR3 is 14 residues. CDR3 loop: CATRLAGARGEQYF. As DNA, the CDR3 is TGTGCCACCCGACTAGCGGGAGCTCGAGGCGAGCAGTACTTC.

The chain joins TRBV2 to TRBJ1-1; no definite D call. The CDR3 is 11 amino acids. Germline V CDR1 and CDR2: SNHLY, FYNNEI. V dropped 6 bases and J dropped 10 bases, with 12 bases sitting between them. The CDR3 is CASSPEFGAFF. The CDR3 coding sequence is TGTGCCAGCAGCCCTGAATTTGGAGCTTTCTTT.

Many counts were recorded for this clonotype. The V and J genes are TRBV20-1 and TRBJ1-4; TRBD1 is a possible D gene (6 bases). V was cut by 3 bases and J by 4 bases, with 12 bases left in between. Germline values: CDR1 DFQATT, CDR2 SNEGSKA (reference sequence). CDR3 length: 14 residues. CDR3 sequence: CSARGGHDNEKLFF. The CDR3 bases are TGCAGTGCTAGGGGGGGACACGATAATGAAAAACTGTTTTTT.

This sequence joins TRBV19 and TRBJ2-5, with D uncertain. The CDR3 has 14 amino acids. With 5 bases removed from V and 4 bases from J, the gap between germline ends came to 14 bases. Germline loops: CDR1 LNHDA, CDR2 SQIVND (reference sequence). The CDR3 loop reads CASSFFGHGETQYF. In DNA, the CDR3 is TGTGCCAGTAGTTTCTTCGGGCACGGAGAGACCCAGTACTTC.

A few counts support this clonotype. The V and J genes are TRBV20-1 and TRBJ2-7; 8 bases match TRBD2. Trimming removed 3 bases from V and 4 bases from J; junction bases left unmatched: 11. Germline V lookup: CDR1 DFQATT, CDR2 SNEGSKA (reference sequence). The CDR3 sequence is 15 residues long. The CDR3 coding sequence is TGCAGTGCTAGTCGGGAGGTAGCGGGAAAGTACGAGCAGTACTTC. Encoded protein: CSASREVAGKYEQYF.

This clonotype was observed a handful of times. A much larger clone differs from this one at a single base, so this may be a read error. This sequence joins TRBV2 and TRBJ2-5; the D is unclear. CDR1 is SNHLY, CDR2 FYNNEI, per germline. V shed 1 base and J shed 7 bases, with 10 bases lying between them. The CDR3 has 13 residues. The CDR3 DNA follows: TGTGCCAGCAGTGAAGTTCCCGAAGGGACCCAGTACTTC. This translates into CASSEVPEGTQYF.

In its sample, this clonotype was seen many times. V is TRBV18 and J is TRBJ1-6; 9 bases are shared with TRBD1. Germline trimming cut 3 bases from V and 9 bases from J; bases unmatched to any gene: 3. The CDR3 sequence is 14 residues long. Germline CDR1 and CDR2: KGHSH and LQKENI. The CDR3 bases are TGTGCCAGCTCACCCGGGACAGGGACTTCACCCCTCCACTTT. This translates into CASSPGTGTSPLHF.

Ten or more counts support this clonotype. The chain combines TRBV3-1 with TRBJ2-7; 10 bases match TRBD2. The CDR3 length is 18 residues. J gave up 7 bases and V 2 bases, and 17 bases lay outside the gene matches. Germline CDR1 is LGHDT and CDR2 is YNNKEL (reference sequence). CDR3 sequence reads: CASSQRGLARFAFREQYF. CDR3 bases: TGTGCCAGCAGCCAACGGGGACTAGCGAGATTCGCCTTCCGGGAGCAGTACTTC.

The rearrangement uses TRBV3-1 and TRBJ2-1; 9 positions match TRBD2. Germline trimming cut 1 base from V and 12 bases from J; bases unmatched to any gene: 10. CDR1 and CDR2 from the germline V gene are LGHDT and YNNKEL (reference sequence). This CDR3 region has 15 residues. The CDR3 region has the DNA TGTGCCAGCAGCCAAGGACTAGCGGCGCCCCTAGGGCAGTTCTTC. This encodes CASSQGLAAPLGQFF.

This clonotype was recorded at least ten times. This chain joins TRBV30 and TRBJ1-5, with 8 bases matching TRBD1. The CDR3 is made up of 13 amino acids. Germline values: CDR1 GTSNPN, CDR2 SVGIG (reference sequence). Losses at the gene ends were 5 bases for V and 2 bases for J; bases not matched to a gene: 2. The CDR3 region has the DNA TGTGCCTGGGCGGGACAGGGCAATCAGCCCCAGCATTTT. This codes for CAWAGQGNQPQHF.

This clonotype was picked up a small number of times. A much larger clonotype is one base distant, so this may be a read error. The chain combines TRBV5-6 with TRBJ2-7; 7 bases match TRBD1. With V trimmed by 2 bases and J by 3 bases, 5 bases remained unmatched. Germline V gene sequence: CDR1 SGHDT, CDR2 YYEEEE. This CDR3 is 14 amino acids long. CDR3 protein: CASSFAGTDYEQYF. The DNA for the CDR3 is TGTGCCAGCAGCTTTGCCGGGACAGACTACGAGCAGTACTTC.

There are a few counts of this clonotype. The chain is built from TRBV4-1 and TRBJ2-7; a possible D gene is TRBD1 (5 bases). The germline V gene has CDR1 MGHRA and CDR2 YSYEKL. The CDR3 runs to 14 residues. V was trimmed by 3 bases and J by 1 base, leaving 10 bases between them. In DNA form, the CDR3 reads TGCGCCAGCAGCCACCTCCAGGGTTCCTACGAGCAGTACTTC. Translation gives CASSHLQGSYEQYF.

This clonotype was counted only a few times. The chain uses TRBV7-9 and TRBJ1-1; tentative D call: TRBD1 (6 bases). The germline gives CDR1 SEHNR, CDR2 FQNEAQ (reference sequence). Deletions cut 5 bases from V and 8 bases from J, with 12 bases between. CDR3 size: 12 residues. CDR3 loop: CASSIGQSEAFF. Written as DNA, the CDR3 is TGTGCCAGCAGCATCGGACAGTCCGAAGCTTTCTTT.

This clonotype was seen ten or more times. The J gene is TRBJ2-6, the V gene TRBV12-3 or TRBV12-4; D ambiguous. The CDR3 has 15 amino acids. V was cut by 6 bases and J by 3 bases, with 12 bases left in between. This CDR3 reads CASSASTDGANVLTF. CDR3 nucleotides: TGTGCCAGCAGCGCCAGTACTGATGGGGCCAACGTCCTGACTTTC.

This clonotype was seen at least ten times. The rearrangement uses TRBV12-3 or TRBV12-4 and TRBJ1-5, with D uncertain. Trimming pared 3 bases from V and 6 bases from J, leaving 6 bases between. The CDR3 sequence is 12 residues long. The CDR3 nucleotides read TGTGCCAGCAGTTTGTCTAGTCAGCCCCAGCATTTT. It encodes CASSLSSQPQHF.

This clonotype appeared a few times. The chain has TRBV5-1 and TRBJ2-7; weak D call: TRBD2 (7 bases). CDR1 and CDR2 (germline): SGHRS, YFSETQ. The CDR3 extends over 13 amino acids. V was pared by 4 bases and J by 5 bases, with 13 bases between. The CDR3 region has the DNA TGCGCCAGCAGCCCCCGGGGGGCGAACGAGCAGTACTTC. It translates to CASSPRGANEQYF. Supplemented by reference TRBV5-1 and TRBJ2-7, the full variable domain reads KAGVTQTPRYLIKTRGQQVTLSCSPISGHRSVSWYQQTPGQGLQFLFEYFSETQRNKGNFPGRFSGRQFSNSRSEMNVSTLELGDSALYLCASSPRGANEQYFGPGTRLTVT.

Only a few counts were recorded for this clonotype. The chain links TRBV19 to TRBJ1-5, with D possibly TRBD1 on 5 matching bases. Trimming removed 3 bases at V and 7 bases at J, with 22 bases between. Germline V gene sequence: CDR1 LNHDA, CDR2 SQIVND (reference sequence). The CDR3 is 17 residues long. CDR3 sequence reads: CASSISRGGWTGQPQHF. As DNA, the CDR3 is TGTGCCAGTAGTATCTCCCGGGGGGGTTGGACGGGGCAGCCCCAGCATTTT. The full variable domain, with the rest looked up from reference TRBV19 and TRBJ1-5, is DGGITQSPKYLFRKEGQNVTLSCEQNLNHDAMYWYRQDPGQGLRLIYYSQIVNDFQKGDIAEGYSVSREKKESFPLTVTSAQKNPTAFYLCASSISRGGWTGQPQHFGDGTRLSIL.

This clonotype showed up just a few times. The rearrangement joins TRBV6-1 to TRBJ2-2; unclear D gene. The germline CDR1 and CDR2 sequences are MNHNS and SASEGT. This CDR3 region has 14 residues. V was pared by 8 bases and J by 5 bases, with 15 bases between. CDR3 sequence reads: CASGADLGTGELFF. The CDR3 DNA sequence: TGTGCCAGCGGCGCGGACCTTGGAACCGGGGAGCTGTTTTTT.

The genes are TRBV27 and TRBJ2-2; D is possibly TRBD2 (6 bases). This CDR3 is 16 amino acids long. Germline CDR1 MNHEY, CDR2 SMNVEV (reference sequence). The V end lost 2 bases, the J end lost 7 bases, and 17 bases lay between the germline ends. The CDR3 sequence is CASSLVWRELGGELFF. As DNA, the CDR3 is TGTGCCAGCAGTTTAGTTTGGCGGGAACTGGGCGGGGAGCTGTTTTTT.

This clonotype was seen at least ten times. The chain recombines TRBV28 with TRBJ2-5; 13 nucleotides agree with TRBD2. CDR3 size: 18 residues. V dropped 4 bases and J dropped 5; count of bases not matched to a gene: 13. Germline V CDR1 and CDR2: MDHEN, SYDVKM. The chain's CDR3 is CASSSGTSGTQTRETQYF. The CDR3, as DNA: TGTGCCAGCAGTTCCGGGACTAGCGGGACCCAGACCCGGGAGACCCAGTACTTC.

This clonotype was seen ten or more times. The chain recombines TRBV25-1 with TRBJ1-2, with a tentative D call TRBD1 (5 bases). This CDR3 has 13 residues. The V and J ends lost 4 bases and 5 bases respectively, with 11 bases between them. Per germline, CDR1 MGHDK and CDR2 SYGVNS. CDR3 nucleotide sequence: TGTGCCAGCAGTGGGTACGGGGGATATGGCTACACCTTC. This encodes CASSGYGGYGYTF.

The table lists this clonotype with many counts. The chain joins TRBV28 to TRBJ2-2, with D unclear. Germline V gene sequence: CDR1 MDHEN, CDR2 SYDVKM. The CDR3 is 14 residues long. The V and J ends lost 2 bases and 4 bases respectively, with 8 bases between them. This CDR3 is CASSLGGLTGELFF. In DNA, the CDR3 is TGTGCCAGCAGTTTAGGCGGTCTCACCGGGGAGCTGTTTTTT.

In its sample, this clonotype was seen many times. This sequence joins TRBV28 and TRBJ2-7, with D tentatively TRBD1 or TRBD2 (5 bases each). Germline loops: CDR1 MDHEN, CDR2 SYDVKM. The CDR3 extends over 15 amino acids. Trimming cost V 6 bases and J 4 bases, with 19 bases left between them. Here the CDR3 DNA reads TGTGCCAGCAGAGACCCACCGGGGACCGGGTACGAGCAGTACTTC. Translation: CASRDPPGTGYEQYF.